This T cell receptor beta chain is from a study of T cells expressing NK-cell markers. As for the study in general: The sequencing cohort of eight donors included seven HCMV-seropositive individuals and one seronegative individual.

This CDR3 spans 15 amino acids. Germline CDR1 is SGHRS and CDR2 is YFSETQ. As regards this clonotype: Antigen: not known.

TCRdb re-analyzed the 5' RACE reads; it lists each CDR3 protein once, without DNA. The table for this sample gives about 540,000 distinct CDR3 sequences. Points from the study as a whole: Evidence did not settle whether expanded NKG2C+ T cell clones targeted HCMV. Dominant NKG2C+ clonotypes were found to form about 1.0-7.5% of CD8+ T cells in over five donors. These same clonotypes (in a few donors) also led the CD3+CD56-NKG2C+ fraction.

The sequencing input was blood T cells: a sorted CD56 or NKG2C T cell subset, CD4+ or CD8+ T cells, or bulk PBMC T cells (not recorded which). This clonotype originated in a man aged 18 to 30 in good health. V usage is TRBV5-1 and J usage is TRBJ2-4; without DNA, the TCRdb call of TRBD2 cannot be checked. The CDR3 reads CASRGRDLSEDIQYF.